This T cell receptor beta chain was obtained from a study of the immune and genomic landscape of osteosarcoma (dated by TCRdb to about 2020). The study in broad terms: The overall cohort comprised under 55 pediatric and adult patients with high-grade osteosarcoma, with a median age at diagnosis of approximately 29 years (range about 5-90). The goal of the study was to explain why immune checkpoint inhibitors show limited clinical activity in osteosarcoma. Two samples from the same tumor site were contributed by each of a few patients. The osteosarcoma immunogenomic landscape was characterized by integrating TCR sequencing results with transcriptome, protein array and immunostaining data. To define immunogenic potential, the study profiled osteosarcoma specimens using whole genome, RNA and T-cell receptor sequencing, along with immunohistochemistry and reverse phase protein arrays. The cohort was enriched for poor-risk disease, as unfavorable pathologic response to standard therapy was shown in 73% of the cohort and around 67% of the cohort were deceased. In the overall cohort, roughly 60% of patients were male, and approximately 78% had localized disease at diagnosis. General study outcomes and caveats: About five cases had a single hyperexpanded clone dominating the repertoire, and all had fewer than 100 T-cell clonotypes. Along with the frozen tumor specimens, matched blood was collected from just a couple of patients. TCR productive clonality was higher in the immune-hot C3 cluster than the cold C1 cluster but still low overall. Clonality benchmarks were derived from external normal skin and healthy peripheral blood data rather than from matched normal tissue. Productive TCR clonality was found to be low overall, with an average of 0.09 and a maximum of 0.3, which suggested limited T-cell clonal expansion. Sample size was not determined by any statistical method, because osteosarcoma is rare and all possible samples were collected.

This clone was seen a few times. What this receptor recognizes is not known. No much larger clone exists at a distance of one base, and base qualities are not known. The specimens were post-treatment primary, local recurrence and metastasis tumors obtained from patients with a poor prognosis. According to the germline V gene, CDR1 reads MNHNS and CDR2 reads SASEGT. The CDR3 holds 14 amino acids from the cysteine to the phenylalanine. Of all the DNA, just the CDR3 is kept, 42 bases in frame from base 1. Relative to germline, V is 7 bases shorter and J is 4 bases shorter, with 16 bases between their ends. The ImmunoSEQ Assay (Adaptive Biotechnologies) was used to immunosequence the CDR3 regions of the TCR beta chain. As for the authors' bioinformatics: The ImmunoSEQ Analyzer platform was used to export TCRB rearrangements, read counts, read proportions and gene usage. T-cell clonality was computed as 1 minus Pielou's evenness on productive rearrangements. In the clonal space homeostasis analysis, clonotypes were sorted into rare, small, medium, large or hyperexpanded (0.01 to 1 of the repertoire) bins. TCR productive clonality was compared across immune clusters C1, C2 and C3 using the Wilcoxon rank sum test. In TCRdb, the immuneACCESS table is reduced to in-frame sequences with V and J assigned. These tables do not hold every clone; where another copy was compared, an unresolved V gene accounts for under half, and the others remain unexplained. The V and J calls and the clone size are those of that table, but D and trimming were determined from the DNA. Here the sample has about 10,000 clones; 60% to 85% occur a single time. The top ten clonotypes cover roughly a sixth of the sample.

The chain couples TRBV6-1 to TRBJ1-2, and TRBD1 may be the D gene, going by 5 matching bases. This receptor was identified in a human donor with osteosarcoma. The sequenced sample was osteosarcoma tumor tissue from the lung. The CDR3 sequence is CASKAQLRGYGYTF. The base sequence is TGTGCCAGCAAGGCCCAACTGAGGGGCTATGGCTACACCTTC.